The present T cell receptor beta chain was sequenced within a study of cytomegalovirus exposure and HLA in healthy donors. The ends lost 5 bases at V and 2 bases at J; junction bases unmatched: 9. This CDR3 has 16 residues. The V gene's germline CDR1 is LNHDA and CDR2 SQIVND (reference sequence). PCR involved 60 Vbeta and 13 Jbeta primers. Sequencing was performed with immunoSEQ multiplex PCR; in TCRdb, only in-frame clones are kept and a portion is missing. This table holds approximately 220,000 clones, approximately 79% found once. There are a few counts of this clone. J is TRBJ2-7 and V is TRBV19, with 10 bases lining up with TRBD1. Sequences were obtained from PBMCs. This TCR derives from a male donor in good health and CMV-seronegative. CDR3 region: CASSSSGTGVAYEQYF. DNA for the CDR3: TGTGCCAGTAGTTCCTCTGGGACAGGGGTAGCCTACGAGCAGTACTTC.